These 21 T cell receptor beta chains came from one sample sequenced in a study of T cells in Graves' hyperthyroidism and ophthalmopathy. Amplified TCR beta CDR3 regions derived from RNA transcripts. RT-PCR in the first round (using the HTBI primer set) targeted the TCR CDR3. In TCRdb, the multiplex PCR reads were re-called with MiXCR into one record per CDR3 protein. The sample lists 350,000 to 400,000 distinct CDR3 sequences; approximately 13% were seen once. Specimen: blood. The receptors were gathered from a woman between 55 and 75 years old with Graves' hyperthyroidism.

The gene calls are TRBV7-9 and TRBJ1-6, with D perhaps matching TRBD1 (5 bases). V lost 4 bases to trimming and J lost 11 bases, with 9 bases between them. Germline V gives CDR1 SEHNR, CDR2 FQNEAQ (reference sequence). The CDR3 runs to 12 residues. The CDR3 nucleotides are TGTGCCAGCAGCTGGTGGGGACCACCCCTCCACTTT. Protein product: CASSWWGPPLHF.

This clonotype was picked up many times. V usage is TRBV7-8 and J usage is TRBJ2-3; TRBD2 agrees at 8 bases. The J segment lost 6 bases and the V segment lost 5 bases, leaving 10 bases of the junction unmatched. CDR1 is SGHVS and CDR2 is FQNEAQ in the germline V gene. The CDR3 consists of 15 residues. As DNA, the CDR3 is TGTGCCAGCAGCCCCAGTCCAGCGGGAGCTGATACGCAGTATTTT. Protein sequence: CASSPSPAGADTQYF.

A few counts support this clonotype. V usage is TRBV14 and J usage is TRBJ1-1; the D gene is possibly TRBD1 (5 bases). There are 13 residues in the CDR3. V was pared by 2 bases and J by 8 bases, with 12 bases between. Germline assignment: CDR1 SGHDN and CDR2 FVKESK. Here the CDR3 reads CASSQSGASEAFF. For the CDR3, the DNA is TGTGCCAGCAGCCAAAGTGGGGCATCGGAAGCTTTCTTT.

This clonotype was recorded a few times. The rearrangement links TRBV11-3 to TRBJ2-7; 7 nucleotides align to TRBD1. The CDR3 contains 17 residues. CDR1 SGHNT and CDR2 YENEEA come from the germline V gene. J gave up 0 bases and V 5 bases, and 13 bases lay outside the gene matches. In DNA form, the CDR3 reads TGTGCCAGCAGCCAGGGATTAATCCGGGACAGCTCCTACGAGCAGTACTTC. Amino acid sequence: CASSQGLIRDSSYEQYF.

This clonotype was detected many times. J is TRBJ2-3 and V is TRBV5-4; no reliable D call. V was trimmed by 2 bases and J by 2 bases, leaving 9 bases between them. This CDR3 spans 14 amino acids. Germline V gene lookup returns CDR1 SGHNT and CDR2 YYREEE (reference sequence). The DNA of the CDR3 is TGTGCCAGCAGCTTACGGCTGCTCACAGATACGCAGTATTTT. This sequence encodes CASSLRLLTDTQYF.

This clonotype was detected ten times or more. The chain joins TRBV6-2 or TRBV6-3 to TRBJ2-7, with TRBD1 matching 7 bases. Germline V gives CDR1 MNHEY, CDR2 SVGEGT. This CDR3 has 16 amino acids. V shed 2 bases and J 0 bases; nucleotides not matched to a gene: 7. CDR3 bases: TGTGCCAGCAGTTACCCACCGGACAGGTTCTCCTACGAGCAGTACTTC. This codes for CASSYPPDRFSYEQYF.

The chain has TRBV7-9 and TRBJ1-6, with D maybe TRBD1 (5 bases). Germline V CDR1 and CDR2: SEHNR, FQNEAQ (reference sequence). The ends were cut back, 5 bases at V and 7 bases at J, with 15 bases in the middle. The CDR3 length is 15 residues. This CDR3 is CASSDSTVGNSPLHF. The CDR3 DNA follows: TGTGCCAGCAGCGACAGTACAGTCGGGAATTCACCCCTCCACTTT.

At least ten counts were recorded for this clonotype. The J gene is TRBJ2-7, the V gene TRBV6-1; maybe TRBD1 (6 bases). The CDR3 runs to 15 residues. V gave up 6 bases and J gave up 2 bases, with 17 bases separating them. The germline V gene has CDR1 MNHNS and CDR2 SASEGT. CDR3 region: CASRALRGQTYEQYF. DNA for the CDR3: TGTGCCAGCAGAGCCCTGAGAGGACAGACCTACGAGCAGTACTTC.

This clonotype has only a few counts. This chain joins TRBV20-1 and TRBJ1-1; D remains ambiguous. Germline values: CDR1 DFQATT, CDR2 SNEGSKA (reference sequence). This CDR3 is 14 amino acids long. CDR3 protein: CSPQRGQLNTEAFF. The CDR3 nucleotides are TGCAGCCCCCAGCGGGGTCAACTAAACACTGAAGCTTTCTTT.

This clonotype was detected many times. V usage is TRBV2 and J usage is TRBJ1-5, with D possibly being TRBD1 (6 bases). Germline CDR1 reads SNHLY; CDR2 reads FYNNEI. Trimming took off 5 bases at V and 10 bases at J, with 18 bases between the two ends. The CDR3 loop spans 14 amino acids. The CDR3 loop reads CASSPDRTGGPQHF. DNA for the CDR3: TGTGCCAGCAGTCCCGACAGAACCGGGGGCCCCCAGCATTTT.

There are many counts of this clonotype. The chain has TRBV11-3 and TRBJ2-2; 7 bases fit TRBD2. The CDR3 length is 14 residues. Germline V CDR1 and CDR2: SGHNT, YENEEA. The V segment lost 1 base and the J segment 5 bases; nucleotides outside the gene matches: 1. The CDR3 DNA reads TGTGCCAGCAGCTTAGGACTAGCTACCGGGGAGCTGTTTTTT. This encodes CASSLGLATGELFF.

CDR3 in amino acids: CASSLGYNSNQPQHF. The CDR3 region has the DNA TGCGCCAGCAGCTTGGGATATAATAGCAATCAGCCCCAGCATTTT. The chain combines TRBV5-1 with TRBJ1-5, with unresolved D. There are 15 residues in the CDR3. Per the germline V gene, CDR1 is SGHRS and CDR2 is YFSETQ. V lost 0 bases to trimming and J lost 0 bases, with 7 bases between them.

This clonotype was picked up many times. The chain carries TRBV18 and TRBJ2-3, with a possible D match to TRBD1 (5 bases). Trimming took 3 bases from V and 7 from J, leaving 20 bases between them. Germline lookup yields CDR1 KGHSH and CDR2 LQKENI. The CDR3 covers 16 residues. Here the CDR3 DNA reads TGTGCCAGCTCACCGCCCGGACAAGGGGAAGGATATACGCAGTATTTT. Its translation: CASSPPGQGEGYTQYF.

The genes are TRBV12-3 or TRBV12-4 and TRBJ1-2; 7 positions match TRBD1. With 6 bases clipped from V and 8 bases from J, the junction kept 15 bases outside the gene matches. CDR3 length: 15 amino acids. The DNA of the CDR3 is TGTGCCAGCAGCCCGACCAGACAGGGTGGGTACGGCTACACCTTC. Encoded protein: CASSPTRQGGYGYTF.

Only a few counts were recorded for this clonotype. This may stem from a read error, because a much larger clone lies one nucleotide away. The gene calls are TRBV18 and TRBJ2-5; D is unresolved. CDR1 is KGHSH, CDR2 LQKENI, per germline. This CDR3 region has 12 residues. CDR3 sequence (DNA): TGTGCCCGCTCAGCCGCCAGCGAGACCCAGTACTTC. It specifies CARSAASETQYF.

This clonotype was found many times. This rearrangement joins TRBV11-3 to TRBJ2-7; 7 bases are a match to TRBD2. The CDR3 is made up of 17 amino acids. CDR1 SGHNT and CDR2 YENEEA come from the germline V gene. V was clipped by 0 bases and J by 3 bases; unmatched bases: 11. CDR3 loop: CASSLDRDQRESYEQYF. The DNA for the CDR3 is TGTGCCAGCAGCTTAGACAGGGACCAGCGGGAAAGCTACGAGCAGTACTTC.

This clonotype was counted many times. The chain couples TRBV18 to TRBJ1-1; no firm D call. Germline V lookup: CDR1 KGHSH, CDR2 LQKENI. V lost 5 bases and J lost 0, with 7 bases in between. There are 13 residues in the CDR3. The CDR3: CASSVSVNTEAFF. The CDR3 DNA follows: TGTGCCAGCTCAGTTTCCGTGAACACTGAAGCTTTCTTT.

The rearrangement uses TRBV4-1 and TRBJ2-1; 9 nucleotides align to TRBD2. The germline CDR1 and CDR2 sequences are MGHRA and YSYEKL. The CDR3 is 16 amino acids. With 1 base clipped from V and 7 bases from J, the junction kept 8 bases outside the gene matches. This CDR3 is CASSQANLAGMNEQFF. The CDR3 DNA reads as TGCGCCAGCAGCCAAGCTAACCTAGCGGGAATGAATGAGCAGTTCTTC.

This clonotype was recorded many times. Here the CDR3 reads CASSGGTRTGNEQFF. CDR3 coding DNA: TGTGCCAGCTCCGGTGGGACTAGGACCGGCAATGAGCAGTTCTTC. V and J are TRBV18 and TRBJ2-1, with 8 bases matching TRBD2. The CDR3 is made up of 15 amino acids. The germline CDR1 and CDR2 sequences are KGHSH and LQKENI. With 6 bases clipped from V and 6 bases from J, the junction kept 10 bases outside the gene matches.

The sample holds many counts of this clonotype. The rearrangement links TRBV24-1 to TRBJ2-5; the match to TRBD1 covers 9 bases. V trimming: 3 bases; J trimming: 0 bases; junction bases outside the gene matches: 4. This CDR3 spans 16 amino acids. CDR1 and CDR2 (germline): KGHDR, SFDVKD. The CDR3 region has the DNA TGTGCCACCAGTGATGCCGGGACAGGGTACCAAGAGACCCAGTACTTC. Amino acid sequence: CATSDAGTGYQETQYF.

This clonotype occurred many times. The chain uses TRBV20-1 and TRBJ2-7; D unclear. V was clipped by 5 bases and J by 2 bases, with 7 bases between them. Germline CDR1 DFQATT, CDR2 SNEGSKA (reference sequence). This CDR3 comprises 11 residues. CDR3 in DNA: TGCAGTGCTCCTGGGACCTACGAGCAGTACTTC. It is translated as CSAPGTYEQYF.